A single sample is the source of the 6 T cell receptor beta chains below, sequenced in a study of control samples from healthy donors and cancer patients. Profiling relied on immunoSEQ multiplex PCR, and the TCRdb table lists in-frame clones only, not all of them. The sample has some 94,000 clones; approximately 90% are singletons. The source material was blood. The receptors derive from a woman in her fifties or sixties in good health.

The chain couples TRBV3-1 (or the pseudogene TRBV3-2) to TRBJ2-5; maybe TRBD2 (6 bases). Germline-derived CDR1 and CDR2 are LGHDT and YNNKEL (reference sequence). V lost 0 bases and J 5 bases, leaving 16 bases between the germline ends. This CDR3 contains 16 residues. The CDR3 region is CASSQEPRRGTETQYF. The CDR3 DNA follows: TGTGCCAGCAGCCAAGAGCCGAGGAGGGGAACGGAGACCCAGTACTTC.

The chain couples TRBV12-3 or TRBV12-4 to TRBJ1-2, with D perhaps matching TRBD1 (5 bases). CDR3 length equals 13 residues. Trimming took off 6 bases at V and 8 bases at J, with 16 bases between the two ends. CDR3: CASSQGVLGGYTF. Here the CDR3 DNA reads TGTGCCAGCAGCCAAGGGGTGTTGGGCGGCTACACCTTC.

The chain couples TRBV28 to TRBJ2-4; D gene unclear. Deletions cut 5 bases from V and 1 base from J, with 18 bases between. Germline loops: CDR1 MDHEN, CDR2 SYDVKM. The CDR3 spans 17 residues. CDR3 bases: TGTGCCAGCAGTCCCCCCGGCCGAACCTTGGCCAAAAACATTCAGTACTTC. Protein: CASSPPGRTLAKNIQYF.

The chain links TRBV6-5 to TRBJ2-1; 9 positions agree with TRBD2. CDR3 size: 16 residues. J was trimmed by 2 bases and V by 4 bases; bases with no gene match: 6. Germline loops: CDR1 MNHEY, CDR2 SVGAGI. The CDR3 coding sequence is TGTGCCAGCAGTTCGCGGGGGGGCCACACCTACAATGAGCAGTTCTTC. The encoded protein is CASSSRGGHTYNEQFF.

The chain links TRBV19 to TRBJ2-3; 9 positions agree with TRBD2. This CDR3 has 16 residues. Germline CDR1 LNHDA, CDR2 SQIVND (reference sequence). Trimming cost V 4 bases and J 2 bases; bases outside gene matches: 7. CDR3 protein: CASSNGAGGPTDTQYF. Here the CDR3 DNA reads TGTGCCAGTAGTAATGGAGCGGGGGGTCCCACAGATACGCAGTATTTT.

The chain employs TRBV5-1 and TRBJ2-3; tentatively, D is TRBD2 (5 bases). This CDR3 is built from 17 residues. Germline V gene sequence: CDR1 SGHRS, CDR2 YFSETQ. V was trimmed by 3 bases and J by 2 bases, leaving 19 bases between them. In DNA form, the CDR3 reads TGCGCCAGCAGCTCCGGAGGAGTGTCGGATAACACAGATACGCAGTATTTT. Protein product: CASSSGGVSDNTDTQYF.